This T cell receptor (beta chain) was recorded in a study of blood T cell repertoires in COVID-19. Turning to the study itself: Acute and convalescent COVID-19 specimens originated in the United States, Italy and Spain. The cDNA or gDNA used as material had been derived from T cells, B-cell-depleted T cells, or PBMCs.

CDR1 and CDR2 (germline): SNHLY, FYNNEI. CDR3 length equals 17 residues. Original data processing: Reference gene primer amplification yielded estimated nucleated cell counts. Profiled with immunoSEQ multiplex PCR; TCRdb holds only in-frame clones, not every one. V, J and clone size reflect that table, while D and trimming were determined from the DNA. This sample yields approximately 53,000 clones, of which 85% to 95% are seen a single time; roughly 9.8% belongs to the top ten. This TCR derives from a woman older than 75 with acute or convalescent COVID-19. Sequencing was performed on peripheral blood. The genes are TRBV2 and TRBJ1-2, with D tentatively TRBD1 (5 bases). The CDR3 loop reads CAYGTRGEGVMDYGYTF. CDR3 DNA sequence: TGTGCTTACGGGACTCGGGGGGAAGGTGTTATGGACTATGGCTACACCTTC.